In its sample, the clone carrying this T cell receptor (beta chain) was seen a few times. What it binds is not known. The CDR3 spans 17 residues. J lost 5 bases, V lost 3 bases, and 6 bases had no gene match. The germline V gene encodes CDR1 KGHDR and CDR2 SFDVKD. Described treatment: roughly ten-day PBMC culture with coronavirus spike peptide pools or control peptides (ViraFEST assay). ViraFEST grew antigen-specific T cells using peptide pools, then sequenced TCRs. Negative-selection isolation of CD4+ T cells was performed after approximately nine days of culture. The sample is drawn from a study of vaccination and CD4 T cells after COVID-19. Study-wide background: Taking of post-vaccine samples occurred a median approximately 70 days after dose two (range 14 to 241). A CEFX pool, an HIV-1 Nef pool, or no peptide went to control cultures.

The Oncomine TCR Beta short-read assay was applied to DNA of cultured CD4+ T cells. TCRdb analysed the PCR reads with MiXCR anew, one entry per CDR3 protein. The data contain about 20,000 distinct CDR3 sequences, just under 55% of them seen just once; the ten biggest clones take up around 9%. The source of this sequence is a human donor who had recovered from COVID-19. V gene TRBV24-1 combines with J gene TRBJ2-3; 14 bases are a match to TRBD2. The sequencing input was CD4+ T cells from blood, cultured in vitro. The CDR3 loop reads CATSDARLAGGIDTQYF. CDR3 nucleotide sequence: TGTGCCACCAGTGATGCGAGACTAGCGGGGGGGATAGATACGCAGTATTTT.